The source of this TCR beta chain is a study of control samples from healthy donors and cancer patients. Profiled with immunoSEQ multiplex PCR; TCRdb holds only in-frame clones, not every one. The sample lists about 130,000 clones; roughly 90% were seen once. This CDR3 is built from 15 residues. V was cut by 0 bases and J by 5 bases, with 11 bases left in between. Germline V gene lookup returns CDR1 WNHNN and CDR2 SYGVQD (reference sequence). Material: blood. The chain joins TRBV10-1 to TRBJ2-1; the D is unclear. The receptor comes from a young man in good health. The CDR3 DNA is TGCGCCAGCAGTGAGTCTAAGGTCAGGCACAATGAGCAGTTCTTC. Translated, it gives CASSESKVRHNEQFF.